These 9 T cell receptor beta chains originate from one sample sequenced in a study of shared clonotypes between healthy human individuals. The repertoire was sequenced with immunoSEQ multiplex PCR; TCRdb's copy has only in-frame clones and lacks some. In the table there are 2,500,000 or so clones, approximately 92% of which are singletons. Material for sequencing was naive CD4+ T cells sorted from blood. Subset here: CD45RA+ positively selected. The source of these receptors is a man between 18 and 35 years old in good health.

A remark on this clone: Other DNA sequences within the sample encode an identical CDR3. The chain uses TRBV11-2 and TRBJ2-5; D uncertain. The CDR3 totals 13 residues. V was shortened by 0 bases and J by 2 bases, with 4 bases between the two germline ends. Germline V gives CDR1 SGHAT, CDR2 FQNNGV. The CDR3 DNA reads TGTGCCAGCAGCTTAGACAGACAAGAGACCCAGTACTTC. It encodes CASSLDRQETQYF.

The chain combines TRBV2 with TRBJ1-5; 8 positions agree with TRBD1. The CDR3 has 16 amino acids. The germline V gene encodes CDR1 SNHLY and CDR2 FYNNEI. V shed 2 bases and J 7 bases; nucleotides not matched to a gene: 10. CDR3 region: CASSEKADRVNQPQHF. DNA for the CDR3: TGTGCCAGCAGTGAAAAGGCGGACAGGGTAAACCAGCCCCAGCATTTT.

The chain employs TRBV9 and TRBJ1-2, with D unresolved. V was clipped by 3 bases and J by 6 bases, with 12 bases between them. Germline CDR1 and CDR2: SGDLS and YYNGEE. CDR3 length: 13 amino acids. The CDR3 sequence is CASSAFTDHGYTF. CDR3 DNA sequence: TGTGCCAGCAGCGCATTCACAGATCATGGCTACACCTTC.

The V gene is TRBV30, the J gene TRBJ2-5, with 9 bases identical to TRBD2. V was pared by 7 bases and J by 0 bases, with 3 bases of the junction left unmatched. CDR1 GTSNPN and CDR2 SVGIG come from the germline V gene (reference sequence). This CDR3 spans 13 amino acids. CDR3 sequence: CASAGGHQETQYF. The CDR3 nucleotides are TGTGCCTCCGCGGGGGGGCACCAAGAGACCCAGTACTTC. The complete variable domain, with remaining parts taken from reference TRBV30 and TRBJ2-5, reads SQTIHQWPATLVQPVGSPLSLECTVEGTSNPNLYWYRQAAGRGLQLLFYSVGIGQISSEVPQNLSASRPQDRQFILSSKKLLLSDSGFYLCASAGGHQETQYFGPGTRLLVL.

V gene TRBV5-1 combines with J gene TRBJ2-3, with D possibly matching TRBD2 (7 bases). The CDR3 extends over 16 amino acids. The germline CDR1 and CDR2 sequences are SGHRS and YFSETQ. V was clipped by 5 bases and J by 4 bases, with 20 bases between them. CDR3 amino acids: CASRLPRGPAPDTQYF. The CDR3, as DNA: TGCGCCAGCAGACTGCCGCGGGGGCCCGCCCCAGATACGCAGTATTTT.

The rearrangement joins TRBV5-1 to TRBJ1-6; a weak D match, TRBD1 (6 bases). The CDR3 has 18 amino acids. Trimming cost V 1 base and J 7 bases, with 21 bases left between them. CDR1 is SGHRS and CDR2 is YFSETQ in the germline V gene. CDR3 loop: CASSLLSRGQGGNSPLHF. In DNA form, the CDR3 reads TGCGCCAGCAGCTTGCTCTCCCGGGGGCAGGGAGGGAATTCACCCCTCCACTTT. Variable domain in full (rest from reference TRBV5-1 and TRBJ1-6): KAGVTQTPRYLIKTRGQQVTLSCSPISGHRSVSWYQQTPGQGLQFLFEYFSETQRNKGNFPGRFSGRQFSNSRSEMNVSTLELGDSALYLCASSLLSRGQGGNSPLHFGNGTRLTVT.

For this clone: This sample also contains other DNA sequences that code for the same CDR3. The chain recombines TRBV2 with TRBJ2-7; 10 bases agree with TRBD1. CDR3 length: 14 amino acids. The V gene end was trimmed by 8 bases and the J gene end by 0 bases; junction bases not matched to a gene: 4. The germline CDR1 and CDR2 sequences are SNHLY and FYNNEI. CDR3 DNA sequence: TGTGCCAGCGAAGGGACAGGGGCCTCCTACGAGCAGTACTTC. Its protein product is CASEGTGASYEQYF.

This clone was observed once. The chain links TRBV5-4 to TRBJ2-2; 7 nucleotides line up with TRBD2. CDR3 length: 14 residues. Looked up from germline, CDR1 is SGHNT and CDR2 is YYREEE (reference sequence). V lost 7 bases to trimming and J lost 1 base; unmatched junction nucleotides: 4. The CDR3 reads CASGAGRNTGELFF. CDR3 nucleotides: TGTGCCAGCGGAGCGGGGAGGAACACCGGGGAGCTGTTTTTT.

The chain links TRBV11-2 to TRBJ2-7, with TRBD1 identical over 9 bases. This CDR3 contains 15 residues. V lost 5 bases, J lost 6 bases, and 11 bases stayed unmatched. Germline V lookup: CDR1 SGHAT, CDR2 FQNNGV. The CDR3: CASSKQGALVSEQYF. CDR3 sequence (DNA): TGTGCCAGCAGCAAACAGGGGGCGTTGGTATCCGAGCAGTACTTC. Combining the CDR3 with reference TRBV11-2 and TRBJ2-7 gives the whole variable domain EAGVAQSPRYKIIEKRQSVAFWCNPISGHATLYWYQQILGQGPKLLIQFQNNGVVDDSQLPKDRFSAERLKGVDSTLKIQPAKLEDSAVYLCASSKQGALVSEQYFGPGTRLTVT.